A single sample gave rise to the 23 T cell receptor beta chains below, sequenced in a study of shared clonotypes between healthy human individuals. The method was immunoSEQ multiplex PCR; TCRdb's version includes in-frame clones alone and lacks a portion of them. The sample has 2 million to 2.5 million clones, more than 90% seen once. Material: naive CD4+ T cells sorted from blood. Subset meaning: CD45RA+ positively selected. The receptors stem from a man younger than 35 in good health.

This clone was picked up one time. J is TRBJ2-5 and V is TRBV28; D tentatively fits TRBD1 or TRBD2 (5 bases each). The CDR3 sequence is 15 residues long. V was trimmed by 7 bases and J by 5 bases, leaving 20 bases between them. The germline V gene encodes CDR1 MDHEN and CDR2 SYDVKM. The chain's CDR3 is CASTSPGKGSETQYF. The CDR3 coding sequence is TGTGCCAGCACATCCCCCGGGAAGGGGTCTGAGACCCAGTACTTC.

The chain joins TRBV4-1 to TRBJ2-5; D possibly matches TRBD1 or TRBD2 (5 bases each). Germline V gives CDR1 MGHRA, CDR2 YSYEKL. The CDR3 totals 14 residues. V was cut by 1 base and J by 4 bases, with 10 bases left in between. In nucleotides, the CDR3 is TGCGCCAGCAGCCAAGTCGGGGACCCAGAGACCCAGTACTTC. This translates into CASSQVGDPETQYF.

About this clone itself: This specimen includes other DNA sequences encoding the same CDR3. The chain carries TRBV10-3 and TRBJ1-1, with D unresolved. The germline CDR1 and CDR2 sequences are ENHRY and SYGVKD. V was clipped by 0 bases and J by 1 base, with 3 bases between them. The CDR3 length is 13 residues. The CDR3 bases are TGTGCCATCAGTGAGTCCCAGAACACTGAAGCTTTCTTT. Its protein product is CAISESQNTEAFF.

The chain uses TRBV4-3 and TRBJ1-1; tentatively, D is TRBD1 (5 bases). Trimming stripped 0 bases from V and 6 bases from J, with 14 bases between. CDR3 length: 15 amino acids. From germline, CDR1 is LGHNA and CDR2 YSLEER. This CDR3 is CASSQERGGVAEAFF. In DNA, the CDR3 is TGCGCCAGCAGCCAAGAAAGGGGAGGGGTAGCTGAAGCTTTCTTT.

The chain combines TRBV5-6 with TRBJ2-3; D is uncertain. Germline assignment: CDR1 SGHDT and CDR2 YYEEEE. The CDR3 is 13 residues long. V gave up 4 bases and J gave up 5 bases, with 11 bases separating them. CDR3 bases: TGTGCCAGCAGCGGGCCCTCATTAGATACGCAGTATTTT. Its translation is CASSGPSLDTQYF.

The chain employs TRBV15 and TRBJ2-7; D not resolved. The germline V gene encodes CDR1 LNHNV and CDR2 YYDKDF (reference sequence). V was clipped by 3 bases and J by 6 bases, with 9 bases between them. This CDR3 is 12 amino acids long. The CDR3 region has the DNA TGTGCCACCAGCAGGAGTAACGGCGAGCAGTACTTC. This gives the protein CATSRSNGEQYF.

Worth noting for this clone: The sample contains more than one DNA sequence encoding this CDR3. The chain couples TRBV5-1 to TRBJ2-5; D unclear. Trimming shortened V by 5 bases and J by 1 base, and 9 bases separated the two germline ends. This CDR3 has 13 amino acids. Germline-derived CDR1 and CDR2 are SGHRS and YFSETQ. This CDR3 reads CASSLRSQETQYF. As DNA, the CDR3 is TGCGCCAGCAGTCTCCGTAGCCAAGAGACCCAGTACTTC.

This chain connects TRBV6-5 to TRBJ1-2, with D tentatively TRBD1 (6 bases). The CDR3 is 13 amino acids. Germline V lookup: CDR1 MNHEY, CDR2 SVGAGI. The V gene lost 7 bases and the J gene lost 7 bases, with 16 bases spanning the gap. CDR3 protein: CASIRGGGGGYTF. In DNA form, the CDR3 reads TGTGCCAGCATACGCGGCGGAGGGGGTGGCTACACCTTC.

Concerning this clone itself: Different DNA sequences within this sample yield the same CDR3. This chain's CDR3 is CASSFSGGALETQYF. The CDR3 coding sequence is TGTGCCAGCAGTTTTAGCGGGGGGGCCCTAGAGACCCAGTACTTC. The chain links TRBV27 to TRBJ2-5; TRBD2 matches 11 bases. V lost 3 bases and J lost 4; bases outside the gene matches: 4. CDR1 is MNHEY, CDR2 SMNVEV, per germline (reference sequence). CDR3 length equals 15 residues.

V usage is TRBV2 and J usage is TRBJ2-1; TRBD2 matches 14 bases. J gave up 10 bases and V 8 bases, and 10 bases lay outside the gene matches. In germline, CDR1 is SNHLY, CDR2 FYNNEI. The CDR3 extends over 15 amino acids. CDR3 nucleotides: TGTGCCAGCGCCGGGACTAGCGGGGGCACGGGGGAGCAGTTCTTC. This translates into CASAGTSGGTGEQFF.

This clone was detected a few times. The chain links TRBV7-9 to TRBJ2-7; 14 nucleotides agree with TRBD2. The germline gives CDR1 SEHNR, CDR2 FQNEAQ (reference sequence). The CDR3 length is 16 residues. After removal of 2 bases from V and 9 bases from J, the junction contained 9 bases not matched to a gene. The CDR3 loop is CASSLSGTSGSGTQYF. The CDR3 DNA follows: TGTGCCAGCAGCTTATCGGGGACTAGCGGGAGCGGTACGCAGTACTTC.

The rearrangement joins TRBV6-1 to TRBJ1-6; tentative D call: TRBD1 (5 bases). V shed 7 bases and J shed 7 bases, with 17 bases lying between them. Per the germline V gene, CDR1 is MNHNS and CDR2 is SASEGT. The CDR3 sequence is 15 residues long. CDR3 sequence (DNA): TGTGCCAGCACCCCGACGGAGGGGTGGAATTCACCCCTCCACTTT. It codes for CASTPTEGWNSPLHF.

This rearrangement joins TRBV2 to TRBJ1-5; possibly TRBD1 for D (5 bases). This CDR3 is 12 amino acids long. V was trimmed by 6 bases and J by 6 bases, leaving 9 bases between them. Germline V gene lookup returns CDR1 SNHLY and CDR2 FYNNEI. The DNA of the CDR3 is TGTGCCAGCAGCGCAGGGTTTCAGCCCCAGCATTTT. Amino acids: CASSAGFQPQHF.

The chain is built from TRBV30 and TRBJ1-5; D gene uncertain. Trimming pared 0 bases from V and 0 bases from J, leaving 9 bases between. This CDR3 contains 15 residues. Germline V gives CDR1 GTSNPN, CDR2 SVGIG (reference sequence). CDR3 region: CAWSVNGYSNQPQHF. The CDR3 DNA is TGTGCCTGGAGTGTAAACGGATATAGCAATCAGCCCCAGCATTTT.

This clone was observed once. The J gene is TRBJ2-7, the V gene TRBV7-9, with 7 bases identical to TRBD1. Germline CDR1 is SEHNR and CDR2 is FQNEAQ (reference sequence). Trimming took 1 base from V and 3 from J; bases not matched to a gene: 3. This CDR3 is built from 14 residues. CDR3 sequence: CASSLDRGYYEQYF. The CDR3 region has the DNA TGTGCCAGCAGCTTAGACAGGGGTTACTACGAGCAGTACTTC.

This chain uses TRBV30 with TRBJ1-1, with D possibly being TRBD1 (5 bases). Trimming left V 5 bases short and J 1 base short, with 14 bases between. The CDR3 contains 14 residues. CDR1 and CDR2 (germline): GTSNPN, SVGIG (reference sequence). CDR3 in amino acids: CAWELGLQNTEAFF. For the CDR3, the DNA is TGTGCCTGGGAATTGGGACTACAGAACACTGAAGCTTTCTTT. The full variable domain, with the rest looked up from reference TRBV30 and TRBJ1-1, is SQTIHQWPATLVQPVGSPLSLECTVEGTSNPNLYWYRQAAGRGLQLLFYSVGIGQISSEVPQNLSASRPQDRQFILSSKKLLLSDSGFYLCAWELGLQNTEAFFGQGTRLTVV.

This clone was counted a few times. The V gene is TRBV11-3, the J gene TRBJ2-2, with 7 nucleotides matching TRBD1. Trimming took 6 bases from V and 2 from J; bases not matched to a gene: 6. The CDR3 extends over 15 amino acids. Looked up from germline, CDR1 is SGHNT and CDR2 is YENEEA. Here the CDR3 reads CASREQGINTGELFF. CDR3 DNA sequence: TGTGCCAGCAGGGAACAGGGGATAAACACCGGGGAGCTGTTTTTT.

The V gene is TRBV10-3, the J gene TRBJ2-3, with TRBD2 matching 10 bases. CDR3 length equals 15 residues. The V gene end was trimmed by 10 bases and the J gene end by 4 bases; junction bases not matched to a gene: 11. CDR1 is ENHRY and CDR2 is SYGVKD in the germline V gene. For the CDR3, the DNA is TGTGCCACCGGGGTAGCGGGAGGAAGGGCAGATACGCAGTATTTT. It yields the protein CATGVAGGRADTQYF.

The rearrangement links TRBV25-1 to TRBJ1-6, with D possibly being TRBD1 (5 bases). Trimming took 1 base from V and 7 from J, leaving 20 bases between them. The germline V gene has CDR1 MGHDK and CDR2 SYGVNS. The CDR3 has 18 amino acids. This CDR3 is CASSEWGSRAGPNSPLHF. Written as DNA, the CDR3 is TGTGCCAGCAGTGAATGGGGGTCCAGGGCGGGGCCAAATTCACCCCTCCACTTT. The whole variable domain, filled in from reference TRBV25-1 and TRBJ1-6, reads EADIYQTPRYLVIGTGKKITLECSQTMGHDKMYWYQQDPGMELHLIHYSYGVNSTEKGDLSSESTVSRIRTEHFPLTLESARPSHTSQYLCASSEWGSRAGPNSPLHFGNGTRLTVT.

The J gene is TRBJ2-7, the V gene TRBV19, with D tentatively TRBD1 (6 bases). The germline gives CDR1 LNHDA, CDR2 SQIVND (reference sequence). V lost 5 bases to trimming and J lost 1 base, with 18 bases between them. The CDR3 has 16 amino acids. The CDR3 sequence: CASSPASGTTSYEQYF. The CDR3 bases are TGTGCCAGTAGTCCTGCCTCCGGGACAACGTCCTACGAGCAGTACTTC.

The J gene is TRBJ2-1, the V gene TRBV6-1; D unclear. V lost 1 base, J lost 8 bases, and 9 bases lay in between. Germline V gene lookup returns CDR1 MNHNS and CDR2 SASEGT. The CDR3 is 13 residues long. The CDR3 here is CASSEEPPHEQFF. The DNA of the CDR3 is TGTGCCAGCAGTGAAGAGCCCCCCCATGAGCAGTTCTTC.

The chain uses TRBV5-1 and TRBJ1-4, with a possible D match to TRBD1 (6 bases). V lost 1 base and J 3 bases, leaving 13 bases between the germline ends. Germline-derived CDR1 and CDR2 are SGHRS and YFSETQ. The CDR3 sequence is 16 residues long. The CDR3 protein is CASSLLARGSNEKLFF. The CDR3, as DNA: TGCGCCAGCAGCTTGCTGGCCAGGGGATCTAATGAAAAACTGTTTTTT.

This clone was recorded only once. The rearrangement links TRBV10-3 to TRBJ2-7; 10 bases are shared with TRBD1. The V segment lost 6 bases and the J segment 5 bases; nucleotides outside the gene matches: 7. This CDR3 is built from 14 residues. Per the germline V gene, CDR1 is ENHRY and CDR2 is SYGVKD. CDR3 in DNA: TGTGCCATCAGGCCGGGACAGGGGATTAACGAGCAGTACTTC. This sequence encodes CAIRPGQGINEQYF.